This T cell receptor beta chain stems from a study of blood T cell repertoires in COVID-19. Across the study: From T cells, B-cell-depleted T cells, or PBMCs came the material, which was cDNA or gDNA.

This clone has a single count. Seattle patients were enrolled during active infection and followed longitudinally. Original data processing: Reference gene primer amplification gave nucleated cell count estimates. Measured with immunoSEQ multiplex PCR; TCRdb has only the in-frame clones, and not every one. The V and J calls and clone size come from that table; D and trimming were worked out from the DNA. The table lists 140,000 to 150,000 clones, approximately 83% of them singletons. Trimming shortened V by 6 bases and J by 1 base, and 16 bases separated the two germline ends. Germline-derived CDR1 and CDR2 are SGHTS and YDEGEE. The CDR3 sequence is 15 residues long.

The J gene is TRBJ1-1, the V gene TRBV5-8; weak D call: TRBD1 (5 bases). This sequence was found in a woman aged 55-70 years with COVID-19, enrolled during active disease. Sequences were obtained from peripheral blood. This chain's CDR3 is CASTSTDRANTEAFF. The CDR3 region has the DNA TGTGCCAGCACCTCGACAGACAGAGCGAACACTGAAGCTTTCTTT.